This TCR beta chain emerged from a study of blood T cell repertoires in COVID-19. Study information: Sites across the United States, Italy and Spain contributed samples from acute and convalescent COVID-19.

The CDR3 is made up of 12 amino acids. Germline loops: CDR1 SGHKS, CDR2 YYEKEE (reference sequence). Trimming left V 1 base short and J 4 bases short, with 5 bases between. This table comes from immunoSEQ multiplex PCR, and its TCRdb copy is limited to in-frame clones, with some not included. The sample carries 50,000 or so clones, under 85% recorded once. The sequence was obtained from a man in his forties with acute or convalescent COVID-19. The sample taken for sequencing was peripheral blood. The chain couples TRBV5-5 to TRBJ2-5; no firm D call. Here the CDR3 DNA reads TGTGCCAGCAGCTTGCCGTCAGAGACCCAGTACTTC. Translating it yields CASSLPSETQYF. The full variable domain, rest sourced from reference TRBV5-5 and TRBJ2-5, is DAGVTQSPTHLIKTRGQQVTLRCSPISGHKSVSWYQQVLGQGPQFIFQYYEKEERGRGNFPDRFSARQFPNYSSELNVNALLLGDSALYLCASSLPSETQYFGPGTRLLVL.